What follows are 17 T cell receptor beta chains derived from one specimen sequenced in a study of beta chain features in type 1 diabetes. Since all of the isolated RNA was reverse transcribed, expressed TCRB transcripts were what got sequenced. TCRdb keeps only in-frame clones here, not all; method: immunoSEQ multiplex PCR. In the table there are roughly 250,000 clones, over 9.5% of which are singletons. Material for sequencing was naive CD4+ T cells from blood. All receptors derive from a woman between 18 and 29 years old in good health.

Only a few counts were recorded for this clone. The chain uses TRBV5-1 and TRBJ2-7; 9 bases line up with TRBD1. This CDR3 has 15 residues. J lost 1 base, V lost 4 bases, and 6 bases had no gene match. In germline, CDR1 is SGHRS, CDR2 YFSETQ. The CDR3 loop reads CASSPGQGMSYEQYF. CDR3 in DNA: TGCGCCAGCAGCCCTGGACAGGGGATGTCCTACGAGCAGTACTTC.

This clone was counted between two and nine times. This sequence joins TRBV4-1 and TRBJ1-1; no reliable D call. Trimming left V 1 base short and J 0 bases short, with 12 bases between. Germline CDR1 is MGHRA and CDR2 is YSYEKL. The CDR3 runs 16 residues. Here the CDR3 reads CASSQVAWPMNTEAFF. The CDR3 DNA reads as TGCGCCAGCAGCCAAGTGGCCTGGCCCATGAACACTGAAGCTTTCTTT.

CDR3 nucleotides: TGTGCCAGCAGCTTCGACAGGGGGAACACCATATATTTT. Translated, it gives CASSFDRGNTIYF. This chain links TRBV7-3 with TRBJ1-3, with TRBD1 identical over 9 bases. The CDR3 is 13 amino acids. The germline gives CDR1 SGHTA, CDR2 FQGTGA. Germline trimming cut 3 bases from V and 7 bases from J; bases unmatched to any gene: 1. Complete variable domain (other parts from reference TRBV7-3 and TRBJ1-3): GAGVSQTPSNKVTEKGKYVELRCDPISGHTALYWYRQSLGQGPEFLIYFQGTGAADDSGLPNDRFFAVRPEGSVSTLKIQRTERGDSAVYLCASSFDRGNTIYFGEGSWLTVV.

This rearrangement joins TRBV9 to TRBJ2-2; TRBD1 matches 8 bases. With 3 bases clipped from V and 4 bases from J, the junction kept 5 bases outside the gene matches. Per the germline V gene, CDR1 is SGDLS and CDR2 is YYNGEE. This CDR3 spans 15 amino acids. As DNA, the CDR3 is TGTGCCAGCAGCGCCGGGACAGGCCGCACCGGGGAGCTGTTTTTT. Amino acid sequence: CASSAGTGRTGELFF.

This rearrangement joins TRBV20-1 to TRBJ2-5; 9 bases are a match to TRBD2. Germline CDR1 reads DFQATT; CDR2 reads SNEGSKA (reference sequence). The CDR3 runs 11 residues. J was trimmed by 5 bases and V by 6 bases; bases with no gene match: 1. The CDR3 bases are TGCAGTGCGCTAGCGGGGGAGACCCAGTACTTC. Amino acid sequence: CSALAGETQYF.

V gene TRBV29-1 combines with J gene TRBJ2-5; no reliable D call. The J call is uncertain, as TRBJ2-7 better fits the DNA end. The CDR3 length is 11 residues. Per the germline V gene, CDR1 is SQVTM and CDR2 is ANQGSEA. This CDR3 is CSVAGGYEQYF. The CDR3 nucleotides read TGCAGCGTTGCGGGTGGCTACGAGCAGTACTTC.

This clone has only a few counts. The rearrangement links TRBV27 to TRBJ1-2, with TRBD1 matching 7 bases. The CDR3 totals 13 residues. The junction had 1 base not matched to a gene; V was cut back by 4 bases and J by 2 bases. Germline CDR1 MNHEY, CDR2 SMNVEV (reference sequence). The CDR3 sequence: CASSSTGNYGYTF. CDR3 in DNA: TGTGCCAGCAGTTCGACAGGGAACTATGGCTACACCTTC.

This clone was picked up a small number of times. The V gene is TRBV4-1, the J gene TRBJ1-1; no definite D call. Trimming removed 0 bases at V and 9 bases at J, with 8 bases between. The CDR3 length is 12 residues. From germline, CDR1 is MGHRA and CDR2 YSYEKL. CDR3 coding DNA: TGCGCCAGCAGCCAAGATGGGCAGAAAGCTTTCTTT. Amino acids: CASSQDGQKAFF.

V gene TRBV30 combines with J gene TRBJ2-3, with D tentatively TRBD1 (6 bases). There are 15 residues in the CDR3. V dropped 0 bases and J dropped 5 bases, with 15 bases sitting between them. Germline V gene sequence: CDR1 GTSNPN, CDR2 SVGIG (reference sequence). CDR3 region: CAWSVTAVRGDTQYF. The CDR3 DNA reads as TGTGCCTGGAGTGTTACGGCGGTCAGGGGAGATACGCAGTATTTT.

This clone was seen a handful of times. The chain recombines TRBV5-1 with TRBJ2-1, with D possibly matching TRBD1 (6 bases). V gave up 0 bases and J gave up 10 bases, with 17 bases separating them. CDR3 length: 15 amino acids. CDR1 and CDR2 from the germline V gene are SGHRS and YFSETQ. The CDR3: CASSLGARGQGEQFF. The DNA for the CDR3 is TGCGCCAGCAGCTTGGGGGCTCGGGGCCAGGGGGAGCAGTTCTTC.

The rearrangement joins TRBV14 to TRBJ2-7; the D gene is possibly TRBD1 (6 bases). V gave up 5 bases and J gave up 2 bases, with 13 bases separating them. CDR1 is SGHDN, CDR2 FVKESK, per germline. CDR3 length equals 14 residues. The CDR3 DNA follows: TGTGCCAGCAGCAGGAGACAGGCCACCTACGAGCAGTACTTC. This codes for CASSRRQATYEQYF.

This clone was observed a handful of times. This chain uses TRBV5-1 with TRBJ2-6; a weak D match, TRBD1 (6 bases). The germline V gene encodes CDR1 SGHRS and CDR2 YFSETQ. Trimming removed 0 bases at V and 1 base at J, with 14 bases between. This CDR3 region has 18 residues. CDR3 residues: CASSLVGGTLSGANVLTF. The CDR3 DNA reads as TGCGCCAGCAGCTTGGTAGGGGGAACTCTTTCTGGGGCCAACGTCCTGACTTTC.

V usage is TRBV5-4 and J usage is TRBJ1-1; D possibly corresponds to TRBD1 (6 bases). The CDR3 consists of 15 residues. Germline lookup yields CDR1 SGHNT and CDR2 YYREEE (reference sequence). V was trimmed by 0 bases and J by 0 bases, leaving 9 bases between them. The CDR3 sequence is CASSLVQGLNTEAFF. The CDR3 nucleotides are TGTGCCAGCAGCTTGGTTCAGGGGTTGAACACTGAAGCTTTCTTT.

The chain recombines TRBV4-1 with TRBJ2-7; the D gene is possibly TRBD2 (6 bases). V gave up 1 base and J gave up 2 bases, with 15 bases separating them. From germline, CDR1 is MGHRA and CDR2 YSYEKL. The length of the CDR3 is 16 residues. The CDR3 DNA follows: TGCGCCAGCAGCCAAGGAGGAGGGAGAGGAGCCTACGAGCAGTACTTC. Translated, it gives CASSQGGGRGAYEQYF.

This chain connects TRBV19 to TRBJ2-1; TRBD2 might be the D (6 bases). The germline V and J ends were trimmed by 3 bases and 13 bases, with 19 bases remaining between them. Germline lookup yields CDR1 LNHDA and CDR2 SQIVND (reference sequence). The CDR3 length is 14 residues. CDR3 loop: CASSIRAREGGQFF. The CDR3 DNA reads as TGTGCCAGTAGTATTAGGGCCCGTGAGGGAGGTCAGTTCTTC. The variable domain in full, with the rest retrieved from reference TRBV19 and TRBJ2-1, is DGGITQSPKYLFRKEGQNVTLSCEQNLNHDAMYWYRQDPGQGLRLIYYSQIVNDFQKGDIAEGYSVSREKKESFPLTVTSAQKNPTAFYLCASSIRAREGGQFFGPGTRLTVL.

The chain uses TRBV2 and TRBJ2-3, with 7 bases lining up with TRBD1. Per germline, CDR1 SNHLY and CDR2 FYNNEI. Unmatched junction bases numbered 10, after V lost 10 bases and J lost 0 bases. The CDR3 has 15 residues. This CDR3 is CATMAGTASTDTQYF. The CDR3, as DNA: TGTGCCACCATGGCCGGGACAGCTAGCACAGATACGCAGTATTTT.

This clone has more than one count but fewer than ten. CDR3 DNA sequence: TGTGCCAGTCATACAGGGAGATTTGGTGAAGCTTTCTTT. Residues: CASHTGRFGEAFF. This chain uses TRBV19 with TRBJ1-1, with a tentative D call TRBD1 (6 bases). Germline loops: CDR1 LNHDA, CDR2 SQIVND (reference sequence). With 8 bases removed from V and 7 bases from J, the gap between germline ends came to 17 bases. The CDR3 spans 13 residues.